The 23 T cell receptor beta chains below all came from one sample that was sequenced in a study of blood T cell repertoires in COVID-19. Measured with immunoSEQ multiplex PCR; TCRdb has only the in-frame clones, and not every one. The sample consists of under 140,000 clones, less than 85% of them appearing once. What was sequenced was peripheral blood. All receptors derive from a woman older than 75 with acute or convalescent COVID-19.

CDR3 in amino acids: CASSQTAGGIQETQYF. The CDR3 DNA reads as TGTGCCAGCAGCCAAACCGCGGGGGGGATACAAGAGACCCAGTACTTC. This chain links TRBV27 with TRBJ2-5; 9 bases align to TRBD2. V shed 6 bases, J shed 2 bases, and the junction held 10 bases outside the gene matches. This CDR3 comprises 16 residues. Looked up from germline, CDR1 is MNHEY and CDR2 is SMNVEV (reference sequence).

The chain couples TRBV19 to TRBJ1-3; a possible D gene is TRBD1 (6 bases). V gave up 7 bases and J gave up 0 bases, with 16 bases separating them. Germline V gene lookup returns CDR1 LNHDA and CDR2 SQIVND (reference sequence). The CDR3 totals 16 residues. The CDR3 region has the DNA TGTGCCAGTAAGGGGGTGAGAAGAGCCTCTGGAAACACCATATATTTT. Its protein is CASKGVRRASGNTIYF.

The sample holds a few counts of this clone. The V and J genes are TRBV10-3 and TRBJ1-2; 7 positions match TRBD1. The CDR3 has 14 amino acids. Germline V CDR1 and CDR2: ENHRY, SYGVKD. Trimming took 0 bases from V and 6 from J; bases not matched to a gene: 4. CDR3 protein: CAISESTGRDGYTF. The CDR3 coding sequence is TGTGCCATCAGTGAGTCGACAGGGCGGGATGGCTACACCTTC.

As DNA, the CDR3 is TGTGCCAGCAGCCTCGGCGGGGGGGACACCGGGGAGCTGTTTTTT. Amino acid sequence: CASSLGGGDTGELFF. This rearrangement joins TRBV6-5 to TRBJ2-2; 9 nucleotides agree with TRBD2. Losses at the gene ends were 6 bases for V and 3 bases for J; bases not matched to a gene: 5. The CDR3 consists of 15 residues. CDR1 and CDR2 from the germline V gene are MNHEY and SVGAGI.

This rearrangement joins TRBV15 to TRBJ2-5, with a possible D match to TRBD2 (5 bases). Per germline, CDR1 LNHNV and CDR2 YYDKDF (reference sequence). This CDR3 is 15 amino acids long. V gave up 0 bases and J gave up 2 bases, with 10 bases separating them. This chain's CDR3 is CATSRDPRDQETQYF. The CDR3, as DNA: TGTGCCACCAGCAGAGATCCCCGGGATCAAGAGACCCAGTACTTC.

This rearrangement joins TRBV28 to TRBJ1-1, with D tentatively TRBD1 (5 bases). The CDR3 has 14 amino acids. The germline V and J ends were trimmed by 3 bases and 1 base, with 9 bases remaining between them. CDR1 is MDHEN and CDR2 is SYDVKM in the germline V gene. CDR3 region: CASSLEGRNTEAFF. CDR3 nucleotide sequence: TGTGCCAGCAGTTTGGAGGGGCGGAACACTGAAGCTTTCTTT.

This clone was seen a few times. This chain links TRBV6-6 with TRBJ1-5; D gene unclear. This CDR3 is built from 12 residues. Trimming stripped 7 bases from V and 3 bases from J, with 7 bases between. Germline CDR1 reads MNHNY; CDR2 reads SVGAGI (reference sequence). The CDR3 sequence: CASTGLNQPQHF. In DNA form, the CDR3 reads TGTGCCAGCACCGGACTCAATCAGCCCCAGCATTTT.

The CDR3 region is CASAGVDWNTEAFF. CDR3 DNA sequence: TGTGCCAGCGCTGGTGTTGACTGGAACACTGAAGCTTTCTTT. V is TRBV28 and J is TRBJ1-1; D gene ambiguous. Germline CDR1 is MDHEN and CDR2 is SYDVKM. The CDR3 contains 14 residues. The V end was cut by 8 bases, the J end by 1 base, with 14 bases between. The whole variable domain, remainder taken from reference TRBV28 and TRBJ1-1, is DVKVTQSSRYLVKRTGEKVFLECVQDMDHENMFWYRQDPGLGLRLIYFSYDVKMKEKGDIPEGYSVSREKKERFSLILESASTNQTSMYLCASAGVDWNTEAFFGQGTRLTVV.

The chain couples TRBV3-1 (or the pseudogene TRBV3-2) to TRBJ1-6, with D perhaps matching TRBD1 (6 bases). Trimming cost V 0 bases and J 10 bases, with 13 bases left between them. This CDR3 has 15 residues. The V gene's germline CDR1 is LGHDT and CDR2 YNNKEL (reference sequence). The CDR3 DNA is TGTGCCAGCAGCCAAGAAGGGGGGGGTTGGTCACCCCTCCACTTT. This translates into CASSQEGGGWSPLHF.

CDR3 in amino acids: CASSQGAGGLDEQFF. The CDR3 DNA reads TGTGCCAGCAGCCAGGGAGCGGGGGGGCTCGATGAGCAGTTCTTC. The chain uses TRBV14 and TRBJ2-1; TRBD2 matches 10 bases. The CDR3 has 15 residues. V lost 3 bases to trimming and J lost 8 bases; unmatched junction nucleotides: 7. CDR1 and CDR2 (germline): SGHDN, FVKESK.

V gene TRBV12-3 or TRBV12-4 combines with J gene TRBJ2-7; D uncertain. Trimming removed 1 base at V and 3 bases at J, with 4 bases between. CDR3 length: 12 amino acids. The CDR3 sequence is CASSLGLYEQYF. CDR3 bases: TGTGCCAGCAGTTTAGGACTCTACGAGCAGTACTTC.

The rearrangement links TRBV30 to TRBJ2-7; D is possibly TRBD1 (5 bases). V gave up 2 bases and J gave up 4 bases, with 12 bases separating them. This CDR3 comprises 13 residues. CDR1 is GTSNPN, CDR2 SVGIG, per germline (reference sequence). CDR3 nucleotide sequence: TGTGCCTGGAGTCCAGACCAGGGATACGAGCAGTACTTC. Translation gives CAWSPDQGYEQYF.

CDR3 residues: CASSTATENTQYF. DNA of the CDR3: TGTGCCAGTAGTACCGCGACTGAGAATACGCAGTATTTT. The rearrangement uses TRBV19 and TRBJ2-3; D is unresolved. Deletions cut 4 bases from V and 7 bases from J, with 12 bases between. The CDR3 contains 13 residues. In germline, CDR1 is LNHDA, CDR2 SQIVND (reference sequence).

The gene calls are TRBV6-5 and TRBJ2-1, with TRBD2 identical over 8 bases. From germline, CDR1 is MNHEY and CDR2 SVGAGI. The CDR3 has 15 residues. The V and J ends lost 6 bases and 7 bases, in that order; junction bases with no gene match: 11. CDR3 in amino acids: CASSSPGLGYNEQFF. CDR3 nucleotide sequence: TGTGCCAGCAGCAGCCCGGGACTAGGGTATAATGAGCAGTTCTTC.

This chain connects TRBV19 to TRBJ2-7; 8 nucleotides agree with TRBD2. Trimming took 10 bases from V and 0 from J; bases not matched to a gene: 5. Germline values: CDR1 LNHDA, CDR2 SQIVND (reference sequence). The CDR3 is made up of 13 amino acids. CDR3 sequence reads: CATTGTSSYEQYF. CDR3 DNA sequence: TGTGCCACAACCGGGACTAGCTCCTACGAGCAGTACTTC.

This chain uses TRBV27 with TRBJ2-4; 7 bases align to TRBD2. The length of the CDR3 is 14 residues. Germline trimming cut 2 bases from V and 6 bases from J; bases unmatched to any gene: 4. Germline CDR1 is MNHEY and CDR2 is SMNVEV (reference sequence). The CDR3 reads CASSLRREGNIQYF. Written as DNA, the CDR3 is TGTGCCAGCAGTTTAAGGAGGGAGGGAAACATTCAGTACTTC.

This clone has more than one count but fewer than ten. The V and J genes are TRBV4-2 and TRBJ1-4, with D perhaps TRBD1 (6 bases). This CDR3 comprises 16 residues. The germline V gene encodes CDR1 LGHNA and CDR2 YNFKEQ. V was shortened by 3 bases and J by 6 bases, with 17 bases between the two germline ends. CDR3 nucleotides: TGTGCCAGCAGCCAGATACCCGGGGGGCCGGATGAAAAACTGTTTTTT. Amino acid sequence: CASSQIPGGPDEKLFF.

This chain links TRBV7-8 with TRBJ1-1; D is possibly TRBD1 (5 bases). Germline values: CDR1 SGHVS, CDR2 FQNEAQ. This CDR3 has 16 residues. V shed 0 bases and J shed 0 bases, with 11 bases lying between them. CDR3 in DNA: TGTGCCAGCAGCTTAGCGGGGCGAGGTATGAACACTGAAGCTTTCTTT. This translates into CASSLAGRGMNTEAFF.

The chain joins TRBV7-2 to TRBJ1-1; a possible D gene is TRBD1 (5 bases). This CDR3 contains 13 residues. Germline-derived CDR1 and CDR2 are SGHTA and FQGNSA. The V end was cut by 2 bases, the J end by 4 bases, with 8 bases between. The CDR3 reads CASSLTGGTEAFF. The CDR3 nucleotides read TGTGCCAGCAGCTTAACGGGGGGCACTGAAGCTTTCTTT.

This clone turned up a few times. V usage is TRBV6-5 and J usage is TRBJ1-1; D is unclear. From germline, CDR1 is MNHEY and CDR2 SVGAGI. V was cut by 7 bases and J by 0 bases, with 12 bases left in between. CDR3 length: 14 residues. The CDR3 loop is CASTSRRVNTEAFF. The CDR3 DNA reads TGTGCCAGCACCAGCAGGCGGGTGAACACTGAAGCTTTCTTT.

The chain has TRBV25-1 and TRBJ2-7, with a weak D call TRBD2 (5 bases). From germline, CDR1 is MGHDK and CDR2 SYGVNS. The CDR3 loop spans 14 amino acids. V shed 3 bases and J shed 2 bases, with 11 bases lying between them. The CDR3 region is CASSEASRTYEQYF. The CDR3 DNA follows: TGTGCCAGCAGTGAGGCTAGCAGAACCTACGAGCAGTACTTC.

The V call is TRBV7-2, the J call TRBJ2-3, with TRBD2 as a possible D gene (6 bases). Trimming took off 4 bases at V and 1 base at J, with 12 bases between the two ends. Germline values: CDR1 SGHTA, CDR2 FQGNSA. The CDR3 extends over 15 amino acids. CDR3 loop: CASSSSGLGTDTQYF. The CDR3 coding sequence is TGTGCCAGCAGCTCAAGCGGGTTGGGCACAGATACGCAGTATTTT.

This clone was observed a handful of times. The rearrangement joins TRBV7-8 to TRBJ1-4; TRBD1 matches at 7 bases. The CDR3 contains 14 residues. CDR1 SGHVS and CDR2 FQNEAQ come from the germline V gene. Trimming cost V 1 base and J 8 bases; bases outside gene matches: 4. The CDR3 bases are TGTGCCAGCAGCTTAGGCGGGGACAGAGAAAAACTGTTTTTT. Translating gives CASSLGGDREKLFF. The full variable domain, with the rest looked up from reference TRBV7-8 and TRBJ1-4, is GAGVSQSPRYKVAKRGQDVALRCDPISGHVSLFWYQQALGQGPEFLTYFQNEAQLDKSGLPSDRFFAERPEGSVSTLKIQRTQQEDSAVYLCASSLGGDREKLFFGSGTQLSVL.